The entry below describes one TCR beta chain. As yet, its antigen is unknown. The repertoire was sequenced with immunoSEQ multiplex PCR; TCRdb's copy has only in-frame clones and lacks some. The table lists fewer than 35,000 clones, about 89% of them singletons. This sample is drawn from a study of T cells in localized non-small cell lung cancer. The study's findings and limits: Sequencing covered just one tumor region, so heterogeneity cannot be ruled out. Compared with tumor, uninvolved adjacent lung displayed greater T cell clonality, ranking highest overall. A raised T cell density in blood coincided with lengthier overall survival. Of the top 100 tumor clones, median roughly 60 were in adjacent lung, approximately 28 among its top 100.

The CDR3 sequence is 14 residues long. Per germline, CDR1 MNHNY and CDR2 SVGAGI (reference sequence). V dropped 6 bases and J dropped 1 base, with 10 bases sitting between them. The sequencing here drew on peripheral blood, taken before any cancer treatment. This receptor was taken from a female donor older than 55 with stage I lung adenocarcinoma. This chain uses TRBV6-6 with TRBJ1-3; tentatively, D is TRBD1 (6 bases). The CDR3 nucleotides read TGTGCCAGCAGACAAGGGACATCTGGAAACACCATATATTTT. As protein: CASRQGTSGNTIYF.